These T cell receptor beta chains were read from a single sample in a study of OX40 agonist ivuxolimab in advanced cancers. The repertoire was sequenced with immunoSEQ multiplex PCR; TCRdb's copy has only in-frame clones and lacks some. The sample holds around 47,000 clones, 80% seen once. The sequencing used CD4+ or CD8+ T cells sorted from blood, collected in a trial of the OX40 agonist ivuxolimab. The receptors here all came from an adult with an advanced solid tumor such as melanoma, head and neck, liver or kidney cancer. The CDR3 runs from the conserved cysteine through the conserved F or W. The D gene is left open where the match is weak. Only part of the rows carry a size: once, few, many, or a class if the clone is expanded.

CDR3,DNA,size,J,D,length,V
CASSPRGPGRYGYTF,TGTGCCAGTAGTCCCCGGGGACCGGGACGATATGGCTACACCTTC,NA,TRBJ1-2,NA,15,TRBV19
CASSEPTGAETQYF,TGCGCCAGCAGCGAGCCAACAGGGGCGGAGACCCAGTACTTC,NA,TRBJ2-5,TRBD1,14,TRBV5-1
CASSLDLNTGELFF,TGCGCCAGCAGCTTGGACCTTAACACCGGGGAGCTGTTTTTT,NA,TRBJ2-2,NA,14,TRBV5-1
CSVGVRDYGYTF,TGCAGCGTCGGCGTAAGGGACTATGGCTACACCTTC,NA,TRBJ1-2,NA,12,TRBV29-1
CASSLTTRGNQPQHF,TGTGCCAGCAGCTTAACCACAAGGGGCAATCAGCCCCAGCATTTT,NA,TRBJ1-5,NA,15,TRBV5-8
CASSVRQGPMNTEAFF,TGTGCCAGTAGTGTGAGACAGGGGCCCATGAACACTGAAGCTTTCTTT,few,TRBJ1-1,TRBD1,16,TRBV19
CASSLAGQPQHF,TGTGCCAGCAGCTTAGCCGGGCAGCCCCAGCATTTT,NA,TRBJ1-5,NA,12,TRBV7-9
CASSVVAQETQYF,TGTGCCAGCAGCGTAGTGGCGCAAGAGACCCAGTACTTC,NA,TRBJ2-5,NA,13,TRBV9
CASTGRVNTEAFF,TGTGCCAGTACGGGCCGAGTGAACACTGAAGCTTTCTTT,NA,TRBJ1-1,NA,13,TRBV19
CASSLTSRASNEQFF,TGTGCCAGCAGCTTAACGTCGAGGGCGAGCAATGAGCAGTTCTTC,once,TRBJ2-1,NA,15,TRBV11-1
CASSSPAGAYNEQFF,TGTGCCAGCAGTTCCCCAGCGGGGGCCTACAATGAGCAGTTCTTC,NA,TRBJ2-1,TRBD2,15,TRBV27
CASSQERRENEKLFF,TGTGCCAGCAGCCAAGAGCGACGGGAGAATGAAAAACTGTTTTTT,NA,TRBJ1-4,NA,15,TRBV4-2
CASSPPKAAANEKLFF,TGTGCCAGCTCACCACCGAAAGCTGCCGCGAATGAAAAACTGTTTTTT,NA,TRBJ1-4,NA,16,TRBV18
CAYSGRPANYGYTF,TGTGCCTACTCGGGCCGTCCGGCAAACTATGGCTACACCTTC,few,TRBJ1-2,NA,14,TRBV30
CASSFSGRNNEQFF,TGCGCCAGCAGCTTTAGCGGGCGCAACAATGAGCAGTTCTTC,NA,TRBJ2-1,TRBD2,14,TRBV5-1
CASSLSRDTGELFF,TGTGCCAGCAGCTTAAGCAGGGACACCGGGGAGCTGTTTTTT,once,TRBJ2-2,NA,14,TRBV7-3
CASSFRTGMDTEAFF,TGTGCCAGCAGTTTCAGGACAGGGATGGACACTGAAGCTTTCTTT,NA,TRBJ1-1,TRBD1,15,TRBV27
CASSPGGAELVINEQFF,TGTGCCAGCAGCCCAGGGGGCGCCGAACTAGTCATCAATGAGCAGTTCTTC,NA,TRBJ2-1,TRBD1,17,TRBV5-4
CASSVDNRASTGELFF,TGTGCCAGCAGCGTAGACAACAGGGCCTCAACCGGGGAGCTGTTTTTT,NA,TRBJ2-2,NA,16,TRBV9
CASSADGDTYNEQFF,TGTGCCAGCAGCGCCGATGGTGATACATACAATGAGCAGTTCTTC,NA,TRBJ2-1,NA,15,TRBV9
CASSSRPLSEQFF,TGTGCCAGCAGCTCGCGACCCCTGTCTGAGCAGTTCTTC,NA,TRBJ2-1,NA,13,TRBV7-3
CASSESGPHEAFF,TGCGCCAGCAGTGAGTCGGGACCGCATGAAGCTTTCTTT,NA,TRBJ1-1,NA,13,TRBV10-1
CSATGYSAFF,TGCAGTGCGACTGGGTATTCGGCTTTCTTT,NA,TRBJ1-1,NA,10,TRBV20-1
CASSQAAGASYEQYF,TGCGCCAGCAGCCAAGCAGCGGGGGCCTCCTACGAGCAGTACTTC,few,TRBJ2-7,TRBD2,15,TRBV4-3
CASSLGGFSGNTIYF,TGCGCCAGCAGCTTGGGTGGGTTTTCTGGAAACACCATATATTTT,NA,TRBJ1-3,NA,15,TRBV5-1
CASSVDTGNTQYF,TGTGCCAGCAGCGTCGATACAGGGAATACGCAGTATTTT,NA,TRBJ2-3,NA,13,TRBV9
CASSLADNYGYTF,TGTGCCAGCAGTTTAGCAGATAACTATGGCTACACCTTC,NA,TRBJ1-2,NA,13,TRBV28
CASSSRGVGSSYNEQFF,TGTGCCAGCAGCTCCCGTGGGGTCGGGAGCTCCTACAATGAGCAGTTCTTC,few,TRBJ2-1,NA,17,TRBV7-2
CASSLDGPLYEQYF,TGTGCCAGCAGCTTAGACGGGCCACTCTACGAGCAGTACTTC,NA,TRBJ2-7,NA,14,TRBV7-2
CASSEMDTQYF,TGTGCCAGCAGTGAAATGGATACGCAGTATTTT,NA,TRBJ2-3,NA,11,TRBV6-1
CASSQDPSGGAADTQYF,TGCGCCAGCAGCCAAGATCCTAGCGGGGGGGCCGCAGATACGCAGTATTTT,NA,TRBJ2-3,TRBD2,17,TRBV4-1
CASSSGEADTQYF,TGTGCCAGTAGTAGCGGGGAGGCAGATACGCAGTATTTT,NA,TRBJ2-3,NA,13,TRBV19
CASSTRGRREETQYF,TGTGCCAGCAGTACCCGTGGTAGGAGGGAAGAGACCCAGTACTTC,NA,TRBJ2-5,NA,15,TRBV6-5
CASSFRSYNSPLHF,TGTGCCAGCAGCTTCCGAAGCTATAATTCACCCCTCCACTTT,few,TRBJ1-6,NA,14,TRBV7-3
CASSSRSGRGYTDTQYF,TGTGCCAGCAGCTCCCGTTCGGGCAGGGGGTACACAGATACGCAGTATTTT,NA,TRBJ2-3,TRBD1,17,TRBV7-3
CASSLTLAGRADEQFF,TGTGCCAGCAGCCTCACCTTAGCGGGTCGGGCGGATGAGCAGTTCTTC,NA,TRBJ2-1,TRBD2,16,TRBV7-3
CAISEAGANYEQYF,TGTGCCATCAGTGAGGCGGGAGCGAATTACGAGCAGTACTTC,NA,TRBJ2-7,TRBD2,14,TRBV10-3
CASSSYSSTNSYEQYF,TGTGCCAGCAGTTCCTACTCTAGCACCAACTCCTACGAGCAGTACTTC,NA,TRBJ2-7,NA,16,TRBV27
CASSSKPPGDLHEKLFF,TGTGCCAGCAGTTCAAAACCACCAGGGGACCTTCATGAAAAACTGTTTTTT,NA,TRBJ1-4,NA,17,TRBV27
CASSEDRSSYEQYF,TGTGCCAGCAGTGAAGACAGGAGCTCCTACGAGCAGTACTTC,NA,TRBJ2-7,NA,14,TRBV6-5
CAIMSGGTTSTDTQYF,TGTGCCATCATGAGCGGGGGAACGACTAGCACAGATACGCAGTATTTT,NA,TRBJ2-3,TRBD2,16,TRBV10-3